This TCR beta chain was captured in a study of T cells in women clearing cervical HPV infection. To note about this clone: The observed sequence ends 3 residues before the CDR3 terminus, with the missing tail filled in from the germline J gene.

Libraries were prepared by immunoSEQ multiplex PCR; TCRdb keeps only in-frame clonotypes and omits some of them. This repertoire comprises approximately 26,000 clones; its ten largest clones make up 11%. The CDR3 sequence is 17 residues long. Germline V CDR1 and CDR2: GTSNPN, SVGIG (reference sequence). The sample taken for sequencing was blood buffy coat. This chain connects TRBV30 to TRBJ2-3; weak D call: TRBD1 (5 bases). The sequence was obtained from a woman aged 18 to 75 with a cervical HPV16 infection that either progressed to CIN3+ or cleared (not recorded which). The CDR3 spells CAWSAATAFNSNQPQYF. The CDR3 DNA, read in part, is TGTGCCTGGAGTGCCGCGACAGCGTTTAATAGCAATCAGCCG. The full variable domain, in which reference TRBV30 and TRBJ2-3 provide the parts outside the CDR3, is SQTIHQWPATLVQPVGSPLSLECTVEGTSNPNLYWYRQAAGRGLQLLFYSVGIGQISSEVPQNLSASRPQDRQFILSSKKLLLSDSGFYLCAWSAATAFNSNQPQYFGPGTRLTVL.